The 31 T cell receptor beta chains reported below all come from one sample, sequenced in a study of Graves' ophthalmopathy and Graves' hyperthyroidism. Transcripts of RNA were the source for amplifying TCR beta CDR3 regions. RT-PCR with HTBI primers came first, then second-round multiplex PCR. Via MiXCR, TCRdb re-called the multiplex PCR reads, giving one row per CDR3 protein. The profile covers 300,000 to 450,000 distinct CDR3 sequences, with approximately 17% appearing a single time and around 2.4% taken by the ten largest. The sample taken for sequencing was peripheral blood. The source of these receptors is an adult woman with stable Graves' hyperthyroidism.

The table lists this clonotype with many counts. This CDR3 reads CASSITVFSNQPQHF. CDR3 DNA: TGTGCCAGTAGTATAACTGTTTTCTCCAATCAGCCCCAGCATTTT. The chain employs TRBV19 and TRBJ1-5; no clear D. Between the trimmed V and J ends, which lost 2 bases and 3 bases, there was a span of 11 bases. Germline values: CDR1 LNHDA, CDR2 SQIVND (reference sequence). This CDR3 has 15 amino acids.

This clonotype showed up many times. The chain joins TRBV6-1 to TRBJ1-2, with TRBD1 matching over 9 bases. Per germline, CDR1 MNHNS and CDR2 SASEGT. The CDR3 has 14 residues. V lost 5 bases, J lost 2 bases, and 3 bases stayed unmatched. The CDR3 region has the DNA TGTGCCAGCAGTCGACAGGGGGAGAACTATGGCTACACCTTC. Protein: CASSRQGENYGYTF.

This clonotype was seen at least ten times. The V call is TRBV19, the J call TRBJ1-2, with D maybe TRBD1 (5 bases). The CDR3 length is 13 residues. Germline V gene data show CDR1 as LNHDA and CDR2 as SQIVND (reference sequence). The germline V and J ends were trimmed by 8 bases and 2 bases, with 12 bases remaining between them. CDR3 in amino acids: CASHGTPNYGYTF. The CDR3 nucleotides read TGTGCCAGTCACGGGACGCCGAACTATGGCTACACCTTC.

This clonotype was counted many times. The chain joins TRBV2 to TRBJ1-3, with no clear D. CDR1 and CDR2 (germline): SNHLY, FYNNEI. The CDR3 runs to 15 residues. Trimming removed 3 bases at V and 0 bases at J, with 9 bases between. Written as DNA, the CDR3 is TGTGCCAGCAGTGAGGACCCGACCTCTGGAAACACCATATATTTT. Its translation is CASSEDPTSGNTIYF. The variable domain in full, with the rest retrieved from reference TRBV2 and TRBJ1-3, is EPEVTQTPSHQVTQMGQEVILRCVPISNHLYFYWYRQILGQKVEFLVSFYNNEISEKSEIFDDQFSVERPDGSNFTLKIRSTKLEDSAMYFCASSEDPTSGNTIYFGEGSWLTVV.

This clonotype was detected many times. The CDR3 DNA reads as TGTGCCAGCAGCGTAGAAGGAAGGGGCACTGAAGCTTTCTTT. As protein: CASSVEGRGTEAFF. This chain connects TRBV9 to TRBJ1-1, with a tentative D call TRBD1 (5 bases). The length of the CDR3 is 14 residues. Germline CDR1 and CDR2: SGDLS and YYNGEE. Trimming removed 0 bases at V and 4 bases at J, with 10 bases between.

This clonotype was seen just once. The conserved closing phenylalanine or tryptophan is absent in this CDR3, likely reflecting a read error. J is TRBJ1-2 and V is TRBV5-1; D is perhaps TRBD1 (6 bases). Looked up from germline, CDR1 is SGHRS and CDR2 is YFSETQ. This CDR3 is 13 amino acids long. V was shortened by 0 bases and J by 3 bases, with 6 bases between the two germline ends. This chain's CDR3 is CASSLDRDYGYTV. CDR3 sequence (DNA): TGCGCCAGCAGCTTGGACAGGGACTATGGCTACACCGTC.

This chain links TRBV11-2 with TRBJ2-2; D remains unclear. CDR3 size: 13 residues. Germline values: CDR1 SGHAT, CDR2 FQNNGV. Deletions cut 3 bases from V and 4 bases from J, with 6 bases between. In nucleotides, the CDR3 is TGTGCCAGCAGCTTCGAGTTCACCGGGGAGCTGTTTTTT. Its translation is CASSFEFTGELFF.

In this sample, this clonotype turned up many times. DNA for the CDR3: TGTGCCAGCAGTTACTCGGGCGGGTGGAACACTGAAGCTTTCTTT. Translating gives CASSYSGGWNTEAFF. The chain links TRBV6-5 to TRBJ1-1, with D unclear. The CDR3 has 15 amino acids. The V end was cut by 0 bases, the J end by 1 base, with 9 bases between. From germline, CDR1 is MNHEY and CDR2 SVGAGI.

This clonotype was detected ten times or more. The CDR3 loop reads CASSTRLAYEQYF. The CDR3 region has the DNA TGTGCCAGCAGCACTAGACTAGCCTACGAGCAGTACTTC. The gene calls are TRBV7-2 and TRBJ2-7; possible D gene TRBD2, 6 bases. The CDR3 runs 13 residues. Trimming removed 5 bases from V and 2 bases from J, with 10 bases in between. Per the germline V gene, CDR1 is SGHTA and CDR2 is FQGNSA.

This clonotype has a count of ten or more. The CDR3 coding sequence is TGTGCCAGCAGTTTAACCCAGGGGGAGGGTACTGAAGCTTTCTTT. It encodes CASSLTQGEGTEAFF. The chain has TRBV28 and TRBJ1-1; 7 bases are shared with TRBD1. V was pared by 2 bases and J by 5 bases, with 8 bases of the junction left unmatched. Germline-derived CDR1 and CDR2 are MDHEN and SYDVKM. The CDR3 covers 15 residues.

The gene calls are TRBV28 and TRBJ2-4; 9 bases are a match to TRBD1. This CDR3 is 15 amino acids long. The J segment lost 15 bases and the V segment lost 5 bases, leaving 17 bases of the junction unmatched. Looked up from germline, CDR1 is MDHEN and CDR2 is SYDVKM. CDR3 sequence: CASSRQGVRSAMRYF. CDR3 sequence (DNA): TGTGCCAGCAGTAGACAGGGGGTCCGAAGTGCCATGCGGTACTTC. The complete variable domain, with remaining parts taken from reference TRBV28 and TRBJ2-4, reads DVKVTQSSRYLVKRTGEKVFLECVQDMDHENMFWYRQDPGLGLRLIYFSYDVKMKEKGDIPEGYSVSREKKERFSLILESASTNQTSMYLCASSRQGVRSAMRYFGAGTRLSVL.

The chain links TRBV12-3 or TRBV12-4 to TRBJ1-2; D remains unclear. The CDR3 length is 13 residues. Trimming shortened V by 3 bases and J by 1 base, and 6 bases separated the two germline ends. CDR3 region: CASSFRSNYGYTF. CDR3 coding DNA: TGTGCCAGCAGTTTCCGGAGTAACTATGGCTACACCTTC.

Concerning this clonotype: With a much larger clone just one base away, this may be a read error. The gene calls are TRBV28 and TRBJ2-7; D gene unclear. Germline V gives CDR1 MDHEN, CDR2 SYDVKM. The CDR3 has 14 residues. CDR3 in amino acids: CVSSFWSSRNEQYF. The CDR3 DNA follows: TGTGTCAGCAGTTTTTGGTCGTCGCGGAACGAGCAGTACTTC.

This clonotype was observed many times. The V gene is TRBV28, the J gene TRBJ2-5, with D possibly matching TRBD2 (6 bases). The V gene's germline CDR1 is MDHEN and CDR2 SYDVKM. Between the trimmed V and J ends, which lost 2 bases and 9 bases, there was a span of 13 bases. CDR3 size: 13 residues. For the CDR3, the DNA is TGTGCCAGCAGTTTAACTCCCCCGGGGGCCCAGTACTTC. Its protein product is CASSLTPPGAQYF.

About this clonotype itself: One end of the junction does not line up with germline, which may come from a read error. The chain carries TRBV6-2 or TRBV6-3 and TRBJ1-1; D is unresolved. CDR1 is MNHEY, CDR2 SVGEGT, per germline. This CDR3 has 12 residues. Written as DNA, the CDR3 is TGTGCCAACAGTGTCCACGGGATCGAAGCTTTCTTT. Its protein is CANSVHGIEAFF.

This clonotype was counted ten times or more. The chain carries TRBV19 and TRBJ2-7; 7 bases map to TRBD1. CDR1 is LNHDA, CDR2 SQIVND, per germline (reference sequence). The CDR3 runs to 14 residues. The V segment lost 4 bases and the J segment 0 bases; nucleotides outside the gene matches: 3. The CDR3 reads CASSKTGNSYEQYF. DNA of the CDR3: TGTGCCAGTAGTAAGACAGGGAACTCCTACGAGCAGTACTTC.

At least ten counts were recorded for this clonotype. This sequence joins TRBV2 and TRBJ1-1, with D perhaps TRBD1 (5 bases). The CDR3 has 14 amino acids. The V gene lost 7 bases and the J gene lost 12 bases, with 24 bases spanning the gap. Germline V gene data show CDR1 as SNHLY and CDR2 as FYNNEI. The CDR3 region has the DNA TGTGCCAGCAAGGGGTATTTAGCAGTAAGGGTAACTTTCTTT. Translating it yields CASKGYLAVRVTFF.

This clonotype was observed at least ten times. This clone may be a read error of a much larger clone one base away. V usage is TRBV7-9 and J usage is TRBJ1-1; D unresolved. CDR3 length equals 14 residues. V lost 1 base to trimming and J lost 0 bases, with 6 bases between them. The germline V gene has CDR1 SEHNR and CDR2 FQNEAQ (reference sequence). The CDR3 DNA follows: TGTGCCAGCAGCTTAGAACGGATGAACACTGAAGCTTTCTTT. This codes for CASSLERMNTEAFF.

At least ten counts were recorded for this clonotype. The V gene is TRBV19, the J gene TRBJ2-7; 10 nucleotides agree with TRBD1. The V segment lost 8 bases and the J segment 3 bases; nucleotides outside the gene matches: 7. The CDR3 consists of 14 residues. CDR1 is LNHDA, CDR2 SQIVND, per germline (reference sequence). The CDR3 sequence: CASSDRGRIYEQYF. The CDR3, as DNA: TGTGCCAGTTCCGACAGGGGGCGGATCTACGAGCAGTACTTC.

This clonotype was seen repeatedly, ten times or more. This chain connects TRBV6-2 or TRBV6-3 to TRBJ2-7; D call uncertain. The CDR3 sequence is 14 residues long. Per germline, CDR1 MNHEY and CDR2 SVGEGT. Trimming pared 8 bases from V and 2 bases from J, leaving 16 bases between. In nucleotides, the CDR3 is TGTGCCAGCGGGCTTACGGCATCCCCCTACGAGCAGTACTTC. Protein: CASGLTASPYEQYF.

This clonotype was recorded many times. This chain connects TRBV6-5 to TRBJ2-7; D gene ambiguous. Trimming stripped 0 bases from V and 3 bases from J, with 12 bases between. The germline V gene has CDR1 MNHEY and CDR2 SVGAGI. The CDR3 is made up of 15 amino acids. The CDR3 DNA reads as TGTGCCAGCAGTTACTCCCCCCAACAGCTCTACGAGCAGTACTTC. Its translation is CASSYSPQQLYEQYF.

Notes on this clonotype: One base away lies a much larger clone, so this may be a sequencing read error. The rearrangement joins TRBV10-3 to TRBJ1-2; D remains unclear. Per the germline V gene, CDR1 is ENHRY and CDR2 is SYGVKD. CDR3 length: 15 residues. DNA for the CDR3: TGTGCCAGCAGTGAGTCTGTCAGAACCAACTATGGCTACACCTTC. As protein: CASSESVRTNYGYTF.

At least ten counts were recorded for this clonotype. The chain uses TRBV7-2 and TRBJ1-5; D is uncertain. V shed 5 bases and J shed 3 bases, with 5 bases lying between them. Germline CDR1 reads SGHTA; CDR2 reads FQGNSA. The CDR3 contains 12 residues. This chain's CDR3 is CASSVYNQPQHF. The CDR3 DNA sequence: TGTGCCAGCAGCGTCTACAATCAGCCCCAGCATTTT.

This clonotype was seen repeatedly, ten times or more. The chain couples TRBV29-1 to TRBJ2-7; D remains unclear. There are 11 residues in the CDR3. Germline CDR1 and CDR2: SQVTM and ANQGSEA. The V gene lost 3 bases and the J gene lost 4 bases, with 7 bases spanning the gap. CDR3 region: CSVDGEYEQYF. The CDR3 DNA reads TGCAGCGTTGATGGCGAGTACGAGCAGTACTTC.

This clonotype was detected ten times or more. J is TRBJ2-4 and V is TRBV15, with D possibly matching TRBD1 (7 bases). The CDR3 runs to 15 residues. Trimming removed 4 bases from V and 8 bases from J, with 18 bases in between. The germline V gene has CDR1 LNHNV and CDR2 YYDKDF (reference sequence). Here the CDR3 DNA reads TGTGCCACCAGCACCCGTGGAGGGGGCACGGACATTCAGTACTTC. It is translated as CATSTRGGGTDIQYF.

V usage is TRBV3-1 and J usage is TRBJ2-7; 10 nucleotides agree with TRBD2. V lost 5 bases, J lost 3 bases, and 10 bases stayed unmatched. The CDR3 sequence is 16 residues long. CDR1 is LGHDT and CDR2 is YNNKEL in the germline V gene (reference sequence). The CDR3 loop is CASSAGGLAGVYEQYF. Written as DNA, the CDR3 is TGTGCCAGCAGCGCTGGAGGGCTAGCGGGAGTCTACGAGCAGTACTTC.

There are many counts of this clonotype. The CDR3 is CASSKTGTGNEQYF. CDR3 DNA sequence: TGTGCCAGCAGTAAGACCGGGACAGGGAACGAGCAGTACTTC. The chain joins TRBV12-3 or TRBV12-4 to TRBJ2-7; TRBD1 aligns across 9 bases. CDR3 length: 14 amino acids. Trimming removed 5 bases from V and 5 bases from J; junction bases left unmatched: 7.

The chain couples TRBV6-2 or TRBV6-3 to TRBJ1-2; no clear D. V shed 8 bases and J shed 8 bases, with 15 bases lying between them. This CDR3 has 12 amino acids. CDR1 is MNHEY, CDR2 SVGEGT, per germline. The CDR3 region is CASFRGCYGYTF. CDR3 DNA: TGTGCCAGCTTCCGAGGGTGCTACGGCTACACCTTC.

V usage is TRBV27 and J usage is TRBJ1-1; possibly TRBD1 for D (5 bases). The CDR3 covers 14 residues. Looked up from germline, CDR1 is MNHEY and CDR2 is SMNVEV (reference sequence). Trimming left V 3 bases short and J 1 base short, with 9 bases between. The CDR3 DNA follows: TGTGCCAGCAGTTTCGGGGCGTGGAACACTGAAGCTTTCTTT. It specifies CASSFGAWNTEAFF.

This clonotype has only one observation. A single base separates this from a much larger clone, so it may be a read error. V usage is TRBV4-2 and J usage is TRBJ2-5, with 7 bases that match TRBD2. Germline values: CDR1 LGHNA, CDR2 YNFKEQ. The CDR3 is 16 residues long. For the CDR3, the DNA is TGTGCCGGCAGTCGTGGGGACCGGGGGGAGCAAGAGACCCAGTACTTC. It is translated as CAGSRGDRGEQETQYF.

This clonotype was seen many times. The chain links TRBV28 to TRBJ2-2, with 9 bases lining up with TRBD2. V lost 4 bases and J lost 6; bases outside the gene matches: 6. Germline assignment: CDR1 MDHEN and CDR2 SYDVKM. The CDR3 extends over 15 amino acids. CDR3 in DNA: TGTGCCAGCAGTTCGCAGGGACTAGCTGCCGGGGAGCTGTTTTTT. Translation gives CASSSQGLAAGELFF.